Listed below are T cell receptor beta chains from one sample, sequenced in a study of shared clonotypes between healthy human individuals. Measured with immunoSEQ multiplex PCR; TCRdb has only the in-frame clones, and not every one. The sample lists about 680,000 clones, approximately 73% occurring once. The material sequenced was memory CD4+ T cells sorted from blood. The receptor set was obtained from a woman aged 30 to 39 in good health. Each CDR3 is given with its conserved first and last residue. A D gene is named only where the DNA matches it firmly. The listing skips clone size in some rows; elsewhere it reads once, few, many or a size class.

j_call	v_call	clone_size	d_call	cdr3_nt	cdr3_aa
TRBJ2-7	TRBV11-2	once	TRBD2	TGTGCCAGCAGCTTAGTTGGGCTAGCGGCCTACGAGCAGTACTTC	CASSLVGLAAYEQYF
TRBJ2-1	TRBV2	.	TRBD2	TGTGCCAGCAGTGAAGCTCTAGCGGGAGGGACCTACAATGAGCAGTTCTTC	CASSEALAGGTYNEQFF
TRBJ2-2	TRBV11-3	.	.	TGTGCCAGCAGCTCCGGACGGAACACCGGGGAGCTGTTTTTT	CASSSGRNTGELFF
TRBJ1-6	TRBV30	.	.	TGTGCCGGGACCCGGGACCCAGTTTCACCCCTCCACTTT	CAGTRDPVSPLHF
TRBJ1-1	TRBV5-1	.	.	TGCGCCAGCAGTTCCGTTTGGGGGAACACTGAAGCTTTCTTT	CASSSVWGNTEAFF
TRBJ1-5	TRBV5-8	.	.	TGTGCCAGCAGCTTGGTTCCAAAAAGGACAGATAGCAATCAGCCCCAGCATTTT	CASSLVPKRTDSNQPQHF
TRBJ2-4	TRBV4-1	.	.	TGCGCCAGCAGCCAAGGTGTCGGACTAGCCAAAAACATTCAGTACTTC	CASSQGVGLAKNIQYF
TRBJ2-1	TRBV27	.	.	TGTGCCAGCAGTTTCGAGGGCAATGAGCAGTTCTTC	CASSFEGNEQFF
TRBJ2-7	TRBV10-3	.	TRBD2	TGTGCCATCAGTGGGCTAGCGGGAGCGTACGAGCAGTACTTC	CAISGLAGAYEQYF
TRBJ1-5	TRBV6-1	.	TRBD1	TGTGCCAGCAGTGGGACAGGGTGGGTCAATCAGCCCCAGCATTTT	CASSGTGWVNQPQHF
TRBJ2-2	TRBV7-9	.	TRBD2	TGTGCCAGCACCCCATGGGGACTAGCGGGAGGACGCACCGGGGAGCTGTTTTTT	CASTPWGLAGGRTGELFF
TRBJ2-1	TRBV28	few	TRBD2	TGTGCCAGTAGACTAGCGGGATACAATGAGCAGTTCTTC	CASRLAGYNEQFF
TRBJ2-3	TRBV7-6	.	.	TGTGCCAGCAGAACCAGCACAGATACGCAGTATTTT	CASRTSTDTQYF
TRBJ2-5	TRBV28	.	.	TGTGCCAGCGGATTTAGCGGCCTCCCAGAGACCCAGTACTTC	CASGFSGLPETQYF
TRBJ1-2	TRBV5-1	.	.	TGCGCCAGCAGACATGAACCGGGCTCGAGCTATGGCTACACCTTC	CASRHEPGSSYGYTF
TRBJ2-1	TRBV19	.	.	TGTGCCAGTAGAAATCGGGCCCATTCCAGCTCCTACAATGAGCAGTTCTTC	CASRNRAHSSSYNEQFF
TRBJ2-3	TRBV5-5	few	TRBD2	TGTGCCAGCAGCTTGACGCCAGCGGGAGGGTTGGGAGATACGCAGTATTTT	CASSLTPAGGLGDTQYF
TRBJ2-7	TRBV5-6	.	.	TGTGCCAGCAGCTTGGCGGAGAGAGACTACGAGCAGTACTTC	CASSLAERDYEQYF
TRBJ1-5	TRBV7-8	few	.	TGTGCCAGCAGCTTAGGAAGGGGCGGACAGCCCCAGCATTTT	CASSLGRGGQPQHF
TRBJ2-1	TRBV4-1	.	.	TGCGCCAGCAGCCAGATTGGGGATCGGGCCCGGAAGTTCTTC	CASSQIGDRARKFF
TRBJ2-7	TRBV7-2	.	.	TGTGCCAGCAGCCAATCGACTAGTTTGAGCGAGCAGTACTTC	CASSQSTSLSEQYF
TRBJ2-7	TRBV5-1	many	TRBD1	TGCGCCAGCAGCCCCACAGGGGATGGGTACGAGCAGTACTTC	CASSPTGDGYEQYF
TRBJ2-2	TRBV18	.	.	TGTGCCAGCCAGCCAGACTACACCGGGGAGCTGTTTTTT	CASQPDYTGELFF
TRBJ2-2	TRBV11-2	.	TRBD2	TGTGCCAGCAGCTGGACTAGCGGGAGAACCGGGGAGCTGTTTTTT	CASSWTSGRTGELFF
TRBJ2-7	TRBV5-4	.	.	TGTGCCAGCAGCTTGAAACAGAAGGTTGCGGGAGAGCAGTACTTC	CASSLKQKVAGEQYF
TRBJ1-4	TRBV18	.	.	TGTGCCAGCTCACCCCGGAACAGGGATGGCGAAAAACTGTTTTTT	CASSPRNRDGEKLFF